This record covers a single T cell receptor beta chain. This clonotype was detected ten times or more. Its binding antigen is unknown. No qualities accompany the bases; no much larger clone lies one base away. The sample comes from a study of identical twins (dated by TCRdb to 2016 to 2017). Concerning the study at large: To test whether fetal clonotypes persist, this study deep-sequenced TCR alpha and beta repertoires from monozygotic twins, from unrelated adults of various ages, and from cord blood. To rule out contamination, replicate twin experiments were performed at different times with different library preparation protocols. Results and caveats for the whole study, not just this receptor: In monozygotic twins, out-of-frame TCR alpha sharing was systematically underestimated by recombination models, although the models agreed with sharing between unrelated individuals. Conclusions relied on cross-sectional statistical analysis, since the same donors could not be followed over many years. Compared with coincidental sharing between unrelated individuals, out-of-frame TCR alpha sequences shared between twins showed an excess of sequences with low generation probability. Abundant cord blood beta clonotypes carried fewer insertions; young adult naive repertoires showed a weaker similar trend, while memory repertoires showed none. The excess sharing between twins in beta out-of-frame sequences was weaker because fewer shared sequences reduced the signal-to-noise ratio. Zero-insertion analyses could be partly confounded by invariant T cells such as MAIT and iNKT, though diverse VJ usage argued against such confounding for most clonotypes.

Inclusive of the bounding cysteine and phenylalanine, the CDR3 is 15 residues long. Of all the DNA, just the CDR3 is kept, 45 bases in frame from base 1. The germline V gene specifies MNHNS as CDR1 and SASEGT as CDR2. V is shortened by 6 bases, J by 1 base, and the region joining them spans 16 bases. Library method: 5' RACE. Sequenced on an Illumina HiSeq 2000. A universal primer binding site was introduced by template switching, and a unique molecular identifier was present in the final cDNA, enabling accurate counting of TCR cDNA molecules. First-strand cDNA for TCR alpha and beta chains was synthesized from specific primers in the conserved constant-segment region. Each cDNA library was double barcoded, with a SMART-Mk sample barcode plus Illumina barcodes, to control for contamination. TruSeq adapter sequences along with Illumina sample barcodes were introduced in two successive PCR steps. TCR alpha and beta cDNA libraries were sequenced on the Illumina HiSeq platform with custom primers. The published analysis was carried out like this. MiGEC processed the raw reads to extract unique molecular identifiers, while MiXCR was used to determine the CDR3 positions. For each individual, recombination models were inferred using an EM algorithm with the repgenHMM and IGoR tools. The analysis of shared clonotypes was done with the tcR package in R, with sharing normalized by the product of cloneset sizes. Out-of-frame nonproductive sequences were analyzed to study raw recombination free of thymic and clonal selection effects. The raw public reads went through TCRdb reprocessing: fastp at Q25, MiXCR clone calling, in-frame beta chains kept. Each CDR3 protein appears once, grouped with its most common genes and DNA. The V and J calls, along with clone size, are taken from TCRdb and not from the paper's own processing. The sample table shows 400,000 to 550,000 distinct CDR3 sequences, and 20% to 25% are seen once. Clones ranked in the top ten supply about 0.99% of the sample.

Every donor in the study was a healthy Caucasian. Three pairs of female monozygotic twins, all aged 18 to 29 years, made up the twin cohort. CD4+ and CD8+ T cell populations were isolated with positive isolation kits from Invitrogen. Separately, the same data were catalogued under a study of T cells expressing NK-cell markers. The second paper states: About eight donors provided sorted CD3+CD56+NKG2C+, CD3+CD56+NKG2C- and CD3+CD56-NKG2C+ T-cell subsets, whose TCR beta-chain repertoires were profiled. Among the eight sequenced donors, only one was HCMV-seronegative, while the other seven were HCMV-seropositive. To restrict sorting to alphabetaTCR-expressing T cells, an anti-gammadeltaTCR antibody was added in several experiments. In a handful of donors, the dominant CD3+CD56+NKG2C+ clonotypes were found to rank among the top 10 CD8+ clonotypes and to make up about 1.0-7.5% of CD8+ T cells. Those dominant clonotypes were again the most abundant among CD3+CD56-NKG2C+ cells in a handful of donors, at about 25-60.1%. It remained unclear whether the expanded NKG2C-expressing T cell clones were specific for HCMV antigens. All eight donors whose samples were sequenced were randomly selected healthy volunteers, three of them men and five women. To determine HCMV serostatus, a commercial ELISA kit was used to detect HCMV-specific IgG in serum. MIGEC was used to demultiplex reads and group the reads by UMI, and MiTCR was used to assemble and quantify clonotypes. To remove erroneous sequences, TCR cDNA sequences were retained only when supported by two or more reads. Downstream repertoire analysis used the tcR package, and clonotypes were matched across fractions by CDR3 nucleotide sequence plus V segment. VDJmatch was used to annotate antigen specificity against VDJdb, with one amino acid substitution in CDR3 permitted.

The sequenced sample consisted of CD4+ T cells sorted from blood. The receptor was derived from a woman younger than 30 in good health. The sequence is built from TRBV6-1 and TRBJ2-7, with no confident D gene call. The CDR3 region has the sequence CASRGTFGGSYEQYF. DNA sequence: TGTGCCAGCAGGGGCACCTTCGGTGGTTCCTACGAGCAGTACTTC.